One and the same sample provided the 16 T cell receptor beta chains below, sequenced in a study of CD8+ T cells in alopecia areata. Following extraction, RNA underwent reverse transcription to cDNA, which served as the sequencing template. This table comes from immunoSEQ multiplex PCR, and its TCRdb copy is limited to in-frame clones, with some not included. Here the sample spans about 180,000 clones, roughly 65% being singletons. The material sequenced was CD4+ T cells sorted from blood, taken at week 0. These receptors were taken from a human donor with alopecia areata.

The gene calls are TRBV30 and TRBJ1-2; 7 nucleotides agree with TRBD1. The V and J ends lost 1 base and 7 bases, in that order; junction bases with no gene match: 9. Germline assignment: CDR1 GTSNPN and CDR2 SVGIG (reference sequence). CDR3 length: 14 amino acids. CDR3 in amino acids: CAWSATNRGSGYTF. The CDR3 DNA reads as TGTGCCTGGAGTGCCACAAACAGGGGCTCTGGCTACACCTTC.

The CDR3 sequence is CASSAGGDVWNEQFF. The CDR3 DNA is TGTGCCAGCAGTGCAGGCGGGGACGTCTGGAATGAGCAGTTCTTC. This rearrangement joins TRBV7-6 to TRBJ2-1, with D possibly matching TRBD2 (6 bases). V shed 6 bases and J shed 7 bases, with 19 bases lying between them. This CDR3 spans 15 amino acids. Germline assignment: CDR1 SGHVS and CDR2 FNYEAQ.

V gene TRBV30 combines with J gene TRBJ2-1, with 13 positions matching TRBD2. Germline loops: CDR1 GTSNPN, CDR2 SVGIG (reference sequence). The V and J ends lost 4 bases and 9 bases, in that order; junction bases with no gene match: 9. This CDR3 comprises 15 residues. The chain's CDR3 is CAWTPTSGGFSEQFF. CDR3 in DNA: TGTGCCTGGACCCCGACTAGCGGGGGGTTCAGTGAGCAGTTCTTC.

This clone was seen a handful of times. One end of the junction does not line up with germline, which may come from a read error. The chain recombines TRBV6-1 with TRBJ2-2; D ambiguous. CDR1 is MNHNS, CDR2 SASEGT, per germline. The CDR3 is made up of 14 amino acids. The CDR3 sequence is CAISVSGNTGELFF. CDR3 DNA sequence: TGTGCCATCAGTGTTTCCGGGAACACCGGGGAGCTGTTTTTT.

This chain joins TRBV30 and TRBJ1-5; D may be TRBD1 (5 bases). This CDR3 spans 13 amino acids. The V gene's germline CDR1 is GTSNPN and CDR2 SVGIG (reference sequence). V was clipped by 0 bases and J by 6 bases, with 9 bases between them. CDR3 region: CAWSVERGQPQHF. As DNA, the CDR3 is TGTGCCTGGAGTGTGGAAAGGGGTCAGCCCCAGCATTTT.

In this sample, this clone turned up a few times. The J gene is TRBJ2-1, the V gene TRBV5-1; 7 nucleotides align to TRBD2. The CDR3 extends over 16 amino acids. Trimming removed 1 base from V and 7 bases from J; junction bases left unmatched: 11. Germline loops: CDR1 SGHRS, CDR2 YFSETQ. This CDR3 is CASSLSSGAGGNEQFF. CDR3 nucleotides: TGCGCCAGCAGCTTGTCCAGCGGGGCCGGGGGGAATGAGCAGTTCTTC. Together with reference TRBV5-1 and TRBJ2-1, the CDR3 gives the full variable domain: KAGVTQTPRYLIKTRGQQVTLSCSPISGHRSVSWYQQTPGQGLQFLFEYFSETQRNKGNFPGRFSGRQFSNSRSEMNVSTLELGDSALYLCASSLSSGAGGNEQFFGPGTRLTVL.

This clone has a handful of counts. The chain combines TRBV5-5 with TRBJ1-1; D is unresolved. The ends were cut back, 0 bases at V and 3 bases at J, with 6 bases in the middle. Germline V gene sequence: CDR1 SGHKS, CDR2 YYEKEE (reference sequence). The CDR3 spans 13 residues. For the CDR3, the DNA is TGTGCCAGCAGCTTGGCTCCCCACACTGAAGCTTTCTTT. This gives the protein CASSLAPHTEAFF.

J is TRBJ2-1 and V is TRBV9, with TRBD1 matching 8 bases. CDR3 length: 13 amino acids. Germline lookup yields CDR1 SGDLS and CDR2 YYNGEE. Losses at the gene ends were 3 bases for V and 7 bases for J; bases not matched to a gene: 3. For the CDR3, the DNA is TGTGCCAGCAGCGCGGACAGGGTGAATGAGCAGTTCTTC. Encoded protein: CASSADRVNEQFF.

The V gene is TRBV30, the J gene TRBJ1-2, with D tentatively TRBD1 (5 bases). The CDR3 totals 13 residues. Germline V CDR1 and CDR2: GTSNPN, SVGIG (reference sequence). V dropped 2 bases and J dropped 5 bases, with 12 bases sitting between them. The CDR3 DNA follows: TGTGCCTGGAGTCTGGGGGTCGGGTATGGCTACACCTTC. Protein: CAWSLGVGYGYTF.

This clone has only a few counts. CDR3 coding DNA: TGTGCCACCAGCAGAGATAGGGTAGAGTATGGCTACACCTTC. Protein: CATSRDRVEYGYTF. The chain joins TRBV15 to TRBJ1-2; D not certain. With 0 bases removed from V and 5 bases from J, the gap between germline ends came to 10 bases. This CDR3 is 14 amino acids long. The germline CDR1 and CDR2 sequences are LNHNV and YYDKDF (reference sequence).

V and J are TRBV15 and TRBJ1-6, with 8 bases that match TRBD1. Trimming at V came to 3 bases and at J to 9 bases, leaving 10 bases not matched to a gene. Germline lookup yields CDR1 LNHNV and CDR2 YYDKDF (reference sequence). The CDR3 totals 16 residues. The CDR3 reads CATSRGTGTIGSPLHF. DNA for the CDR3: TGTGCCACCAGCAGGGGGACAGGAACCATAGGTTCACCCCTCCACTTT. The full variable domain, rest sourced from reference TRBV15 and TRBJ1-6, is DAMVIQNPRYQVTQFGKPVTLSCSQTLNHNVMYWYQQKSSQAPKLLFHYYDKDFNNEADTPDNFQSRRPNTSFCFLDIRSPGLGDTAMYLCATSRGTGTIGSPLHFGNGTRLTVT.

The sample holds a few counts of this clone. The rearrangement joins TRBV5-1 to TRBJ2-2, with D possibly TRBD2 on 5 matching bases. The germline CDR1 and CDR2 sequences are SGHRS and YFSETQ. V was cut by 2 bases and J by 1 base, with 12 bases left in between. This CDR3 region has 16 residues. The CDR3 DNA reads TGCGCCAGCAGCTTTCCACTAGGCCAGAACACCGGGGAGCTGTTTTTT. Amino acid sequence: CASSFPLGQNTGELFF. The variable domain in full, with the rest retrieved from reference TRBV5-1 and TRBJ2-2, is KAGVTQTPRYLIKTRGQQVTLSCSPISGHRSVSWYQQTPGQGLQFLFEYFSETQRNKGNFPGRFSGRQFSNSRSEMNVSTLELGDSALYLCASSFPLGQNTGELFFGEGSRLTVL.

The V call is TRBV19, the J call TRBJ2-3; the D gene is possibly TRBD2 (6 bases). V was cut by 7 bases and J by 3 bases, with 8 bases left in between. CDR1 and CDR2 (germline): LNHDA, SQIVND (reference sequence). The CDR3 length is 12 residues. Here the CDR3 reads CASNRETDTQYF. DNA for the CDR3: TGTGCCAGTAACCGGGAGACAGATACGCAGTATTTT. Based on the CDR3 plus reference TRBV19 and TRBJ2-3, the full variable domain is DGGITQSPKYLFRKEGQNVTLSCEQNLNHDAMYWYRQDPGQGLRLIYYSQIVNDFQKGDIAEGYSVSREKKESFPLTVTSAQKNPTAFYLCASNRETDTQYFGPGTRLTVL.

The J gene is TRBJ2-1, the V gene TRBV5-1, with 9 positions matching TRBD1. Trimming at V came to 4 bases and at J to 9 bases, leaving 17 bases not matched to a gene. The CDR3 length is 17 residues. From germline, CDR1 is SGHRS and CDR2 YFSETQ. For the CDR3, the DNA is TGCGCCAGCAGCCCGAGGACAGGGGTCGTTCGCAATGCTGAGCAGTTCTTC. Residues: CASSPRTGVVRNAEQFF. Supplemented by reference TRBV5-1 and TRBJ2-1, the full variable domain reads KAGVTQTPRYLIKTRGQQVTLSCSPISGHRSVSWYQQTPGQGLQFLFEYFSETQRNKGNFPGRFSGRQFSNSRSEMNVSTLELGDSALYLCASSPRTGVVRNAEQFFGPGTRLTVL.

This chain connects TRBV12-5 to TRBJ2-1; no reliable D call. Per the germline V gene, CDR1 is LGHNT and CDR2 is FRNRAP. This CDR3 has 16 residues. The V end lost 6 bases, the J end lost 8 bases, and 23 bases lay between the germline ends. For the CDR3, the DNA is TGTGCTAGTGGCGCCCCGCGGCAAGTGATATATGATGAGCAGTTCTTC. This translates into CASGAPRQVIYDEQFF.

This chain links TRBV4-2 with TRBJ1-4, with 7 bases lining up with TRBD1. The CDR3 has 15 amino acids. Germline trimming cut 6 bases from V and 3 bases from J; bases unmatched to any gene: 7. Germline V lookup: CDR1 LGHNA, CDR2 YNFKEQ. CDR3: CASRPPGQPNEKLFF. As DNA, the CDR3 is TGTGCCAGCAGACCACCGGGACAGCCTAATGAAAAACTGTTTTTT.